This T cell receptor beta chain originates from a study of cytomegalovirus exposure and HLA in healthy donors. The CDR3 has 15 amino acids. V shed 6 bases and J 4 bases; nucleotides not matched to a gene: 8. The germline CDR1 and CDR2 sequences are MNHEY and SMNVEV (reference sequence). Both 60 Vbeta primers and 13 Jbeta primers went into the PCR. Assay used: immunoSEQ multiplex PCR; TCRdb lists only in-frame clones, some missing. The sample lists around 150,000 clones; 70% to 80% were seen once. Donors in the study were healthy people who gave bone marrow. Study observations and caveats: The authors confirmed in vitro that a few CMV-associated chains were specific for CMV antigens.

This clone was observed a handful of times. The antigen is unknown. The sequenced material came from PBMCs. The origin of this receptor is a human donor in good health. V gene TRBV27 combines with J gene TRBJ2-1; 8 nucleotides line up with TRBD2. CDR3 protein: CASSPGTSTYNEQFF. The CDR3 nucleotides read TGTGCCAGCAGCCCCGGGACTAGTACGTACAATGAGCAGTTCTTC.